The 14 T cell receptor beta chains below all came from one sample that was sequenced in a study of monozygotic twins with inflammatory bowel disease (dated by TCRdb to the late 2010s). Library preparation was by 5' RACE. Instrument used: Illumina HiSeq 2500. TCRdb reprocessed the reads, and each CDR3 protein sequence is entered once, without DNA. In this sample's table one finds over 100,000 distinct CDR3 sequences. Roughly 12% of the sample is held by the ten biggest clonotypes. Sequencing was performed on blood. The source of these receptors is a human donor with ulcerative colitis or Crohn's disease, or a healthy co-twin of an affected twin (not recorded which).

This sequence joins TRBV5-1 and TRBJ2-1; TCRdb returns TRBD1, unconfirmable since there is no DNA. Germline assignment: CDR1 SGHRS and CDR2 YFSETQ. CDR3 length equals 14 residues. The CDR3 sequence is CASSLRTGRNEQFF.

The rearrangement joins TRBV5-4 to TRBJ2-3; TCRdb proposes TRBD1, but this gene call is untestable without DNA. CDR3 length equals 14 residues. Germline V gives CDR1 SGHNT, CDR2 YYREEE (reference sequence). The CDR3 sequence is CASSSGNFADTQYF. The whole variable domain, filled in from reference TRBV5-4 and TRBJ2-3, reads ETGVTQSPTHLIKTRGQQVTLRCSSQSGHNTVSWYQQALGQGPQFIFQYYREEENGRGNFPPRFSGLQFPNYSSELNVNALELDDSALYLCASSSGNFADTQYFGPGTRLTVL.

The chain has TRBV5-1 and TRBJ1-1; TCRdb indicates TRBD1, and absent DNA this call remains unverified. The CDR3 loop spans 15 amino acids. Germline CDR1 is SGHRS and CDR2 is YFSETQ. This chain's CDR3 is CASSLVRGENTEAFF. Together with reference TRBV5-1 and TRBJ1-1, the CDR3 gives the full variable domain: KAGVTQTPRYLIKTRGQQVTLSCSPISGHRSVSWYQQTPGQGLQFLFEYFSETQRNKGNFPGRFSGRQFSNSRSEMNVSTLELGDSALYLCASSLVRGENTEAFFGQGTRLTVV.

CDR3 amino acids: CASSVGVQGNYGYTF. This rearrangement joins TRBV5-1 to TRBJ1-2; TCRdb indicates TRBD1, and absent DNA this call remains unverified. The CDR3 is made up of 15 amino acids. The germline V gene encodes CDR1 SGHRS and CDR2 YFSETQ.

The rearrangement joins TRBV7-9 to TRBJ2-6; absent DNA, TCRdb's TRBD1 call cannot be checked. The CDR3 contains 17 residues. Looked up from germline, CDR1 is SEHNR and CDR2 is FQNEAQ (reference sequence). Here the CDR3 reads CTSSLPGTGSGANVLTF.

The chain is built from TRBV7-8 and TRBJ1-1; as DNA is missing, the TRBD1 call by TCRdb cannot be tested. The CDR3 loop spans 13 amino acids. Germline V lookup: CDR1 SGHVS, CDR2 FQNEAQ. CDR3 in amino acids: CASSLGAGTEAFF.

The chain couples TRBV6-2 or TRBV6-3 to TRBJ1-1; TCRdb returns TRBD1, unconfirmable since there is no DNA. From germline, CDR1 is MNHEY and CDR2 SVGEGT. The CDR3 consists of 17 residues. The CDR3 spells CASSYPMNGGGHTEAFF.

The chain couples TRBV5-5 to TRBJ2-2. CDR1 is SGHKS and CDR2 is YYEKEE in the germline V gene (reference sequence). The CDR3 runs 14 residues. CDR3 sequence reads: CASSLEAFTGELFF.

V is TRBV5-1 and J is TRBJ2-7; without DNA, the TCRdb call of TRBD1 cannot be checked. There are 16 residues in the CDR3. The germline CDR1 and CDR2 sequences are SGHRS and YFSETQ. This CDR3 is CASSRRGQGEAYEQYF.

The chain couples TRBV7-3 to TRBJ2-2; the TCRdb call, TRBD2, lacks DNA for checking. This CDR3 comprises 16 residues. The germline V gene encodes CDR1 SGHTA and CDR2 FQGTGA. CDR3 region: CASSLSGGANTGELFF. Drawing the rest from reference TRBV7-3 and TRBJ2-2, the complete variable domain is GAGVSQTPSNKVTEKGKYVELRCDPISGHTALYWYRQSLGQGPEFLIYFQGTGAADDSGLPNDRFFAVRPEGSVSTLKIQRTERGDSAVYLCASSLSGGANTGELFFGEGSRLTVL.

The gene calls are TRBV12-3 or TRBV12-4 and TRBJ1-5; lacking DNA, the TRBD1 call made by TCRdb goes unchecked. The CDR3 covers 14 residues. The CDR3 reads CASSAGGVNQPQHF.

The chain has TRBV2 and TRBJ2-5; TCRdb calls TRBD2, which cannot be checked without DNA. The CDR3 has 13 amino acids. Germline-derived CDR1 and CDR2 are SNHLY and FYNNEI. This chain's CDR3 is CASKGGLQETQYF.

This chain links TRBV7-9 with TRBJ2-7; there is no DNA to check the TCRdb D call of TRBD1. The CDR3 has 13 residues. Germline CDR1 is SEHNR and CDR2 is FQNEAQ (reference sequence). The CDR3 is CASMFTGTNEQYF.

This chain joins TRBV7-3 and TRBJ2-1. The V gene's germline CDR1 is SGHTA and CDR2 FQGTGA. The CDR3 runs 13 residues. CDR3 amino acids: CASSLTRFDEQFF.